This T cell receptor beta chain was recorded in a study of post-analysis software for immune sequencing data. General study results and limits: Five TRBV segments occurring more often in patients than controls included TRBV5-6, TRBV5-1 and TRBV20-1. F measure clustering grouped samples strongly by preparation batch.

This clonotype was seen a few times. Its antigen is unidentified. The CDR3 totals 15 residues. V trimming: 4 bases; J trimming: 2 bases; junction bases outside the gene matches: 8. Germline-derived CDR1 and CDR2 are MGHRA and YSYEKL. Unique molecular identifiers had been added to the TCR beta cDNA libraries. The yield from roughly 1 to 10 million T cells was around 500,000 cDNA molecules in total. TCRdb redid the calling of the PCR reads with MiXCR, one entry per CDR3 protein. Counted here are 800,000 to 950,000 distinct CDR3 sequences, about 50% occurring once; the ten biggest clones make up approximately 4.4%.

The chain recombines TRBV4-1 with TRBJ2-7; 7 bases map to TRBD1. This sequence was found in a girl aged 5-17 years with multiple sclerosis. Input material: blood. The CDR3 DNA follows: TGCGCCAGCAGCCCGCGACAGGGCCCAACCTACGAGCAGTACTTC. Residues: CASSPRQGPTYEQYF.